Following are 31 T cell receptor beta chains from one sample sequenced in a study of CD8+ T cells in alopecia areata. After isolation, RNA underwent reverse transcription to generate cDNA as the sequencing template. Assay: immunoSEQ multiplex PCR; the TCRdb copy retains only in-frame clones and omits some. This sample has fewer than 200,000 clones; about 60% occur once, and the top ten carry roughly 12%. Documented treatment: oral pan-JAK inhibitor, 5-10 mg twice daily. Material: CD8+ T cells sorted from blood, obtained at week 24, from a patient treated with tofacitinib. These receptors originate from a human donor with alopecia areata.

The gene calls are TRBV13 and TRBJ2-1, with D possibly being TRBD2 (5 bases). The CDR3 has 15 amino acids. V was clipped by 5 bases and J by 4 bases, with 15 bases between them. Germline assignment: CDR1 PRHDT and CDR2 FYEKMQ (reference sequence). The CDR3 region has the DNA TGTGCCAGCAGCCAGGACGGACTCCCATACAATGAGCAGTTCTTC. Its protein product is CASSQDGLPYNEQFF.

The rearrangement links TRBV19 to TRBJ2-1, with D hard to call. Germline values: CDR1 LNHDA, CDR2 SQIVND (reference sequence). Trimming pared 3 bases from V and 7 bases from J, leaving 13 bases between. CDR3 length equals 14 residues. The CDR3 DNA follows: TGTGCCAGTAGTATTGTCAGTCTAAGGAATGAGCAGTTCTTC. It yields the protein CASSIVSLRNEQFF.

This chain links TRBV27 with TRBJ2-5; 8 bases line up with TRBD1. Germline-derived CDR1 and CDR2 are MNHEY and SMNVEV (reference sequence). The CDR3 extends over 15 amino acids. The V and J ends lost 3 bases and 2 bases, in that order; junction bases with no gene match: 5. The CDR3 sequence: CASSFMTGEQETQYF. CDR3 in DNA: TGTGCCAGCAGTTTTATGACAGGGGAACAAGAGACCCAGTACTTC.

The genes are TRBV7-2 and TRBJ2-7, with 8 bases that match TRBD2. The CDR3 contains 15 residues. Trimming took 5 bases from V and 4 from J; bases not matched to a gene: 10. CDR1 is SGHTA, CDR2 FQGNSA, per germline. The CDR3 spells CASSPSERGNYEQYF. The CDR3 DNA reads as TGTGCCAGCAGCCCATCCGAGCGGGGGAATTACGAGCAGTACTTC.

V gene TRBV14 combines with J gene TRBJ1-6; 10 bases are a match to TRBD1. Germline V gives CDR1 SGHDN, CDR2 FVKESK. The CDR3 is 15 amino acids. Unmatched junction bases numbered 5, after V lost 3 bases and J lost 9 bases. CDR3 sequence (DNA): TGTGCCAGCAGCCATGTAGACAGGGGGCTTTCACCCCTCCACTTT. This sequence encodes CASSHVDRGLSPLHF.

The chain recombines TRBV30 with TRBJ2-5; possible D gene TRBD2, 5 bases. Looked up from germline, CDR1 is GTSNPN and CDR2 is SVGIG (reference sequence). The CDR3 has 14 residues. Between the trimmed V and J ends, which lost 2 bases and 5 bases, there was a span of 15 bases. The CDR3 spells CAWSQRTLGETQYF. The CDR3 region has the DNA TGTGCCTGGAGTCAAAGGACTCTGGGTGAGACCCAGTACTTC.

This clone has only a few counts. J is TRBJ2-2 and V is TRBV2; D is possibly TRBD1 (6 bases). The germline CDR1 and CDR2 sequences are SNHLY and FYNNEI. The CDR3 is 15 amino acids. V dropped 4 bases and J dropped 4 bases, with 13 bases sitting between them. CDR3 loop: CASSGRQVVTGELFF. The CDR3 DNA is TGTGCCAGCAGTGGTAGACAGGTGGTCACCGGGGAGCTGTTTTTT. The variable domain in full, completed from reference TRBV2 and TRBJ2-2, reads EPEVTQTPSHQVTQMGQEVILRCVPISNHLYFYWYRQILGQKVEFLVSFYNNEISEKSEIFDDQFSVERPDGSNFTLKIRSTKLEDSAMYFCASSGRQVVTGELFFGEGSRLTVL.

This clone was detected only once. The chain carries TRBV6-1 and TRBJ2-3; D unclear. Germline V gene data show CDR1 as MNHNS and CDR2 as SASEGT. The CDR3 is 13 amino acids. V was pared by 6 bases and J by 4 bases, with 11 bases between. This CDR3 is CASRPPEADTQYF. The CDR3 DNA is TGTGCCAGCAGGCCCCCCGAGGCAGATACGCAGTATTTT.

This rearrangement joins TRBV5-1 to TRBJ1-6, with a weak D call TRBD1 (5 bases). The V gene's germline CDR1 is SGHRS and CDR2 YFSETQ. The CDR3 has 14 amino acids. The germline V and J ends were trimmed by 4 bases and 6 bases, with 11 bases remaining between them. The CDR3 loop is CASSNTGGNSPLHF. CDR3 in DNA: TGCGCCAGCAGCAATACAGGCGGTAATTCACCCCTCCACTTT.

This clone has just a few counts. The chain is built from TRBV27 and TRBJ2-7; a weak D match, TRBD1 (5 bases). This CDR3 spans 14 amino acids. Per the germline V gene, CDR1 is MNHEY and CDR2 is SMNVEV (reference sequence). V was cut by 3 bases and J by 1 base, with 10 bases left in between. The DNA of the CDR3 is TGTGCCAGCAGTTTCTCACAGGCTTCCTACGAGCAGTACTTC. Translating it yields CASSFSQASYEQYF.

A few counts support this clone. The rearrangement joins TRBV27 to TRBJ2-1, with a weak D call TRBD1 (5 bases). Germline V CDR1 and CDR2: MNHEY, SMNVEV (reference sequence). CDR3 size: 13 residues. Deletions cut 3 bases from V and 9 bases from J, with 12 bases between. The CDR3 DNA reads TGTGCCAGCAGTTTCCAGGGTAGCCGTGAGCAGTTCTTC. Translated, it gives CASSFQGSREQFF.

The sample holds a few counts of this clone. Other DNA sequences in the same sample also yield this CDR3. The chain employs TRBV9 and TRBJ1-2, with TRBD1 as a possible D gene (6 bases). Trimming pared 3 bases from V and 4 bases from J, leaving 7 bases between. Germline-derived CDR1 and CDR2 are SGDLS and YYNGEE. This CDR3 has 12 residues. In DNA form, the CDR3 reads TGTGCCAGCAGCGACAGGGTCTATGGCTACACCTTC. This translates into CASSDRVYGYTF. Combining the CDR3 with reference TRBV9 and TRBJ1-2 gives the whole variable domain DSGVTQTPKHLITATGQRVTLRCSPRSGDLSVYWYQQSLDQGLQFLIQYYNGEERAKGNILERFSAQQFPDLHSELNLSSLELGDSALYFCASSDRVYGYTFGSGTRLTVV.

This clone showed up just a few times. The CDR3 spells CASSYGYGVANEKLFF. The DNA of the CDR3 is TGTGCCAGCAGCTACGGTTACGGAGTAGCAAATGAAAAACTGTTTTTT. V gene TRBV5-4 combines with J gene TRBJ1-4; D is unresolved. The CDR3 covers 16 residues. Trimming stripped 3 bases from V and 5 bases from J, with 17 bases between. The germline V gene encodes CDR1 SGHNT and CDR2 YYREEE (reference sequence).

This clone was picked up a small number of times. This chain uses TRBV6-1 with TRBJ1-1; D is unresolved. Trimming pared 4 bases from V and 11 bases from J, leaving 11 bases between. Germline V CDR1 and CDR2: MNHNS, SASEGT. The CDR3 is made up of 11 amino acids. The CDR3 region has the DNA TGTGCCAGCAGTGCCCCGGAGTTGGCTTTCTTT. Translating gives CASSAPELAFF.

This clone was seen more than once but under ten times. CDR3 protein: CASRYTGELFF. CDR3 coding DNA: TGTGCCAGTAGGTACACCGGGGAGCTGTTTTTT. V gene TRBV19 combines with J gene TRBJ2-2; D is undetermined. The CDR3 spans 11 residues. The V gene's germline CDR1 is LNHDA and CDR2 SQIVND (reference sequence). V was trimmed by 6 bases and J by 3 bases, leaving 2 bases between them.

The V and J genes are TRBV5-1 and TRBJ1-6, with D possibly TRBD1 on 5 matching bases. Germline assignment: CDR1 SGHRS and CDR2 YFSETQ. The CDR3 has 16 amino acids. The germline V and J ends were trimmed by 0 bases and 3 bases, with 10 bases remaining between them. The CDR3 DNA sequence: TGCGCCAGCAGCTTGGCCGGGACCTTCTATAATTCACCCCTCCACTTT. Its translation is CASSLAGTFYNSPLHF.

This clone was counted a few times. The chain is built from TRBV27 and TRBJ2-3; D ambiguous. V lost 5 bases and J 4 bases, leaving 19 bases between the germline ends. The CDR3 loop spans 16 amino acids. In germline, CDR1 is MNHEY, CDR2 SMNVEV (reference sequence). The CDR3 is CASSPRPTGRPDTQYF. The CDR3 DNA reads as TGTGCCAGCAGTCCCCGGCCGACGGGTCGACCAGATACGCAGTATTTT.

This CDR3 reads CASSQITGWVSNEQFF. CDR3 in DNA: TGCGCCAGCAGTCAAATCACAGGCTGGGTCAGCAATGAGCAGTTCTTC. This chain uses TRBV5-1 with TRBJ2-1; D is possibly TRBD1 (5 bases). Trimming left V 5 bases short and J 6 bases short, with 21 bases between. This CDR3 spans 16 amino acids. Per germline, CDR1 SGHRS and CDR2 YFSETQ.

The table lists this clone with a few counts. This chain connects TRBV7-9 to TRBJ1-2, with D uncertain. Trimming removed 8 bases at V and 7 bases at J, with 17 bases between. The germline gives CDR1 SEHNR, CDR2 FQNEAQ (reference sequence). This CDR3 region has 13 residues. CDR3 DNA: TGTGCCAGCCGTCCTACAGATAATCCTGGCTACACCTTC. It yields the protein CASRPTDNPGYTF.

The chain links TRBV4-1 to TRBJ2-2, with D tentatively TRBD2 (6 bases). This CDR3 is 15 amino acids long. Germline CDR1 is MGHRA and CDR2 is YSYEKL. V dropped 3 bases and J dropped 1 base, with 9 bases sitting between them. CDR3 DNA sequence: TGCGCCAGCAGCCAGGGACTTCTGAACACCGGGGAGCTGTTTTTT. This gives the protein CASSQGLLNTGELFF.

The chain is built from TRBV6-5 and TRBJ2-5; perhaps TRBD2 as D (6 bases). The CDR3 runs 13 residues. Germline V gene sequence: CDR1 MNHEY, CDR2 SVGAGI. Trimming left V 2 bases short and J 3 bases short, with 7 bases between. The CDR3 reads CASSYPGEETQYF. The CDR3 DNA reads as TGTGCCAGCAGTTACCCGGGGGAAGAGACCCAGTACTTC.

This chain connects TRBV4-2 to TRBJ2-5, with D tentatively TRBD2 (5 bases). The CDR3 contains 16 residues. V was clipped by 0 bases and J by 2 bases, with 13 bases between them. Per germline, CDR1 LGHNA and CDR2 YNFKEQ. The CDR3 loop is CASSQDLLAEQETQYF. CDR3 DNA: TGTGCCAGCAGCCAAGATCTGCTAGCAGAACAAGAGACCCAGTACTTC.

This clone was seen a few times. V and J are TRBV29-1 and TRBJ1-2; 7 bases are a match to TRBD1. The V gene end was trimmed by 3 bases and the J gene end by 2 bases; junction bases not matched to a gene: 9. The germline gives CDR1 SQVTM, CDR2 ANQGSEA. The CDR3 spans 15 residues. CDR3 in amino acids: CSVETRQGGNYGYTF. DNA for the CDR3: TGCAGCGTTGAGACCCGACAGGGAGGGAACTATGGCTACACCTTC.

This clone appeared a few times. This chain connects TRBV2 to TRBJ1-1; D is uncertain. Germline-derived CDR1 and CDR2 are SNHLY and FYNNEI. The CDR3 has 12 residues. The germline V and J ends were trimmed by 2 bases and 4 bases, with 5 bases remaining between them. The CDR3 region is CASSEWGTEAFF. CDR3 in DNA: TGTGCCAGCAGTGAATGGGGCACTGAAGCTTTCTTT.

The chain joins TRBV19 to TRBJ1-5; 9 nucleotides align to TRBD1. The CDR3 has 15 residues. Germline trimming cut 0 bases from V and 6 bases from J; bases unmatched to any gene: 3. The germline V gene encodes CDR1 LNHDA and CDR2 SQIVND (reference sequence). Written as DNA, the CDR3 is TGTGCCAGTAGTATAGAAGGGACAGGGCTTCAGCCCCAGCATTTT. Amino acids: CASSIEGTGLQPQHF.

This chain links TRBV30 with TRBJ1-2; D remains unclear. The CDR3 is 14 residues long. The V end lost 4 bases, the J end lost 4 bases, and 16 bases lay between the germline ends. CDR1 is GTSNPN and CDR2 is SVGIG in the germline V gene (reference sequence). The CDR3 nucleotides are TGTGCCTGGAATCCTACAGAGTTTAGCTATGGCTACACCTTC. This sequence encodes CAWNPTEFSYGYTF.

The chain couples TRBV6-6 to TRBJ1-2, with D maybe TRBD1 (5 bases). V was cut by 2 bases and J by 4 bases, with 17 bases left in between. Germline loops: CDR1 MNHNY, CDR2 SVGAGI (reference sequence). CDR3 length: 16 residues. The CDR3 sequence is CASSYGGSAQIYGYTF. The CDR3, as DNA: TGTGCCAGCAGTTACGGGGGGTCGGCACAGATCTATGGCTACACCTTC.

The genes are TRBV27 and TRBJ1-5; D remains unclear. Germline V CDR1 and CDR2: MNHEY, SMNVEV (reference sequence). V lost 6 bases and J lost 10, with 16 bases in between. The CDR3 consists of 13 residues. This CDR3 is CASRYGRGKPQHF. The CDR3 coding sequence is TGTGCCAGCAGATACGGTCGGGGAAAACCCCAGCATTTT.

V is TRBV2 and J is TRBJ2-5; 9 bases agree with TRBD2. V trimming: 6 bases; J trimming: 4 bases; junction bases outside the gene matches: 9. The CDR3 loop spans 15 amino acids. Germline V gene sequence: CDR1 SNHLY, CDR2 FYNNEI. This CDR3 reads CASRIDSGGGETQYF. The CDR3 DNA reads as TGTGCCAGCAGGATTGATAGCGGGGGAGGAGAGACCCAGTACTTC. Drawing the rest from reference TRBV2 and TRBJ2-5, the complete variable domain is EPEVTQTPSHQVTQMGQEVILRCVPISNHLYFYWYRQILGQKVEFLVSFYNNEISEKSEIFDDQFSVERPDGSNFTLKIRSTKLEDSAMYFCASRIDSGGGETQYFGPGTRLLVL.

As regards this clone: Additional DNA sequences in this sample encode the identical CDR3. CDR3 bases: TGTGCCACCAGCAGAGAGGGAGAAGAGACCCAGTACTTC. Protein sequence: CATSREGEETQYF. The genes are TRBV15 and TRBJ2-5, with D tentatively TRBD2 (5 bases). The length of the CDR3 is 13 residues. Trimming shortened V by 0 bases and J by 3 bases, and 5 bases separated the two germline ends. The germline V gene encodes CDR1 LNHNV and CDR2 YYDKDF (reference sequence).

This clone was seen more than once but under ten times. The gene calls are TRBV11-2 and TRBJ2-5; 7 bases map to TRBD2. The CDR3 consists of 13 residues. The V gene end was trimmed by 6 bases and the J gene end by 5 bases; junction bases not matched to a gene: 6. Per the germline V gene, CDR1 is SGHAT and CDR2 is FQNNGV. CDR3 protein: CASSPTSWETQYF. In DNA form, the CDR3 reads TGTGCCAGCAGTCCGACTAGCTGGGAGACCCAGTACTTC.